Each of the 19 T cell receptor beta chains below was sequenced from the same sample in a study of metastatic and nonmetastatic thyroid tumors. TCRdb re-called the PCR reads via MiXCR. The sample carries under 95,000 clones, more than 9.5% recorded once. No treatment of any kind had been given to any patient before thyroid surgery. Specimen: blood. The receptors come from a female donor with papillary thyroid cancer or a benign thyroid nodule (not recorded which). Some clones in this sample may be carry-over from other donors' samples.

This clone was detected only a few times. A much larger clone lies one base from this, so it may be a read error. This CDR3 is also generated by other DNA sequences in the sample. CDR3: CASGWRETQYF. CDR3 coding DNA: TGTGCCAGCGGTTGGAGAGAGACCCAGTACTTC. J is TRBJ2-5 and V is TRBV6-4; D gene ambiguous. The germline V gene encodes CDR1 MRHNA and CDR2 SNTAGT. This CDR3 has 11 residues. Trimming took off 8 bases at V and 4 bases at J, with 8 bases between the two ends.

There are many counts of this clone. V and J are TRBV20-1 and TRBJ1-2; D call uncertain. The germline V and J ends were trimmed by 0 bases and 2 bases, with 7 bases remaining between them. The CDR3 loop spans 13 amino acids. Germline V gene lookup returns CDR1 DFQATT and CDR2 SNEGSKA (reference sequence). DNA for the CDR3: TGCAGTGCTAGAGATGCCAGCAACTATGGCTACACCTTC. It translates to CSARDASNYGYTF.

This clone has ten or more counts. The chain carries TRBV2 and TRBJ1-1; 7 nucleotides match TRBD1. CDR1 and CDR2 from the germline V gene are SNHLY and FYNNEI. CDR3 length: 15 amino acids. Trimming removed 3 bases from V and 8 bases from J; junction bases left unmatched: 12. CDR3 in DNA: TGTGCCAGCAGTGACTTAACGGGCAGGGGGACGGAAGCTTTCTTT. Residues: CASSDLTGRGTEAFF.

In its sample, this clone was seen many times. V gene TRBV10-1 combines with J gene TRBJ1-6, with D unclear. CDR3 length equals 17 residues. CDR1 is WNHNN, CDR2 SYGVQD, per germline (reference sequence). The CDR3 DNA is TGCGCGTCTGGTCCGCGACGAGGTTGTATGGGAGATTCACCCCTCCACTTT. Residues: CASGPRRGCMGDSPLHF.

This chain links TRBV11-2 with TRBJ1-2, with 11 bases identical to TRBD1. Trimming took 1 base from V and 5 from J; bases not matched to a gene: 12. Germline loops: CDR1 SGHAT, CDR2 FQNNGV. The CDR3 has 18 amino acids. The CDR3 sequence is CASSLVGGGTGGKYGYTF. The CDR3 DNA is TGTGCCAGCAGCTTAGTCGGAGGGGGGACAGGGGGAAAATATGGCTACACCTTC.

In its sample, this clone was seen many times. This sequence joins TRBV28 and TRBJ1-1; D unclear. CDR1 and CDR2 (germline): MDHEN, SYDVKM. The CDR3 covers 12 residues. The V gene lost 7 bases and the J gene lost 6 bases, with 12 bases spanning the gap. The CDR3 DNA reads TGTGCCAGCACCTCGTCTCGCCCTGAAGCTTTCTTT. It yields the protein CASTSSRPEAFF.

This clone was seen at least ten times. The J gene is TRBJ2-6, the V gene TRBV4-1, with 7 nucleotides matching TRBD1. Losses at the gene ends were 0 bases for V and 4 bases for J; bases not matched to a gene: 6. This CDR3 is 17 amino acids long. Germline assignment: CDR1 MGHRA and CDR2 YSYEKL. CDR3 protein: CASSQEPQGSGANVLTF. The CDR3 nucleotides are TGCGCCAGCAGCCAAGAACCACAGGGGTCAGGGGCCAACGTCCTGACTTTC.

This clone was seen at least ten times. This chain joins TRBV7-9 and TRBJ2-1, with D possibly being TRBD1 or TRBD2 (7 bases each). Trimming took 4 bases from V and 10 from J, leaving 23 bases between them. The CDR3 length is 16 residues. The germline CDR1 and CDR2 sequences are SEHNR and FQNEAQ (reference sequence). CDR3 nucleotide sequence: TGTGCCAGCAGCTCACTCAGGGGGAGGGCCTTAGGGGAGCAGTTCTTC. Its protein product is CASSSLRGRALGEQFF. The variable domain in full, with the rest retrieved from reference TRBV7-9 and TRBJ2-1, is DTGVSQNPRHKITKRGQNVTFRCDPISEHNRLYWYRQTLGQGPEFLTYFQNEAQLEKSRLLSDRFSAERPKGSFSTLEIQRTEQGDSAMYLCASSSLRGRALGEQFFGPGTRLTVL.

This clone showed up many times. A read error may account for a junction end that differs from germline. This chain uses TRBV7-7 with TRBJ2-1, with TRBD2 identical over 9 bases. CDR1 is SSHAT, CDR2 FNYEAQ, per germline (reference sequence). This CDR3 is 14 amino acids long. The CDR3 protein is CASSPGTSNNEQFF. In DNA form, the CDR3 reads TGTGCTAGCAGCCCCGGGACTAGCAACAATGAGCAGTTCTTC.

This clone was detected ten times or more. V is TRBV27 and J is TRBJ2-3; perhaps TRBD1 as D (5 bases). V was shortened by 6 bases and J by 0 bases, with 7 bases between the two germline ends. This CDR3 is 13 amino acids long. The germline V gene encodes CDR1 MNHEY and CDR2 SMNVEV (reference sequence). Here the CDR3 reads CASRTESTDTQYF. The CDR3, as DNA: TGTGCCAGCAGGACAGAAAGCACAGATACGCAGTATTTT.

This clone appeared a few times. Possible read error: a much larger clone is one base away. The chain joins TRBV20-1 to TRBJ2-7, with 7 nucleotides matching TRBD1. V shed 1 base and J 4 bases; nucleotides not matched to a gene: 7. Per the germline V gene, CDR1 is DFQATT and CDR2 is SNEGSKA (reference sequence). This CDR3 spans 14 amino acids. CDR3 amino acids: CSARAFDRAYEQYF. The CDR3 nucleotides are TGCAGTGCTAGAGCCTTCGACAGGGCGTACGAGCAGTACTTC.

In regard to this clone: An end of the junction differs from the germline gene, which may be a read error. The chain joins TRBV6-4 to TRBJ2-2; 9 nucleotides match TRBD2. Per the germline V gene, CDR1 is MRHNA and CDR2 is SNTAGT. CDR3 length equals 21 residues. The CDR3 region is CASSDRMLAGKVFPLAGEPFF. The CDR3 DNA follows: TGTGCCAGCAGTGATCGCATGCTAGCGGGAAAGGTATTCCCTTTGGCCGGGGAGCCGTTTTTT.

This clone was detected ten times or more. The chain joins TRBV20-1 to TRBJ2-3; TRBD1 is a possible D gene (6 bases). V lost 4 bases and J 4 bases, leaving 9 bases between the germline ends. The germline V gene encodes CDR1 DFQATT and CDR2 SNEGSKA (reference sequence). The CDR3 contains 12 residues. The CDR3 loop is CSAKQGPDTQYF. CDR3 DNA sequence: TGCAGTGCTAAACAGGGTCCAGATACGCAGTATTTT.

In this sample, this clone turned up many times. V is TRBV28 and J is TRBJ1-2, with 7 positions matching TRBD1. There are 13 residues in the CDR3. V lost 2 bases, J lost 8 bases, and 5 bases stayed unmatched. CDR1 and CDR2 (germline): MDHEN, SYDVKM. DNA for the CDR3: TGTGCCAGCAGTTTAAGGAGGGGGCGCGGCTACACCTTC. Protein product: CASSLRRGRGYTF.

This clone came up many times. The chain couples TRBV18 to TRBJ1-1; D not certain. The V end lost 0 bases, the J end lost 1 base, and 3 bases lay between the germline ends. Germline-derived CDR1 and CDR2 are KGHSH and LQKENI. The CDR3 is 13 residues long. The CDR3 nucleotides read TGTGCCAGCTCACCACCGGAGAACACTGAAGCTTTCTTT. This encodes CASSPPENTEAFF.

There are many counts of this clone. The chain uses TRBV7-8 and TRBJ1-3; maybe TRBD1 (5 bases). Germline loops: CDR1 SGHVS, CDR2 FQNEAQ. The CDR3 loop spans 15 amino acids. The V end lost 8 bases, the J end lost 0 bases, and 14 bases lay between the germline ends. The CDR3 bases are TGTGCCAGCCTTCTACAGGTCGCCTCTGGAAACACCATATATTTT. Translation: CASLLQVASGNTIYF.

This clone was recorded at least ten times. The chain uses TRBV19 and TRBJ2-3; 7 bases are a match to TRBD2. After removal of 4 bases from V and 0 bases from J, the junction contained 7 bases not matched to a gene. The germline V gene encodes CDR1 LNHDA and CDR2 SQIVND (reference sequence). CDR3 length: 16 residues. CDR3: CASSSDAGASTDTQYF. The CDR3 DNA is TGTGCCAGTAGTAGTGATGCGGGAGCGAGCACAGATACGCAGTATTTT. The full variable domain, completed using reference TRBV19 and TRBJ2-3, is DGGITQSPKYLFRKEGQNVTLSCEQNLNHDAMYWYRQDPGQGLRLIYYSQIVNDFQKGDIAEGYSVSREKKESFPLTVTSAQKNPTAFYLCASSSDAGASTDTQYFGPGTRLTVL.

In its sample, this clone was seen many times. The chain couples TRBV2 to TRBJ2-3, with no clear D. Trimming removed 2 bases at V and 6 bases at J, with 9 bases between. Germline CDR1 SNHLY, CDR2 FYNNEI. The CDR3 covers 13 residues. CDR3 coding DNA: TGTGCCAGCAGTGAATTGGTGTGGGATACGCAGTATTTT. Protein sequence: CASSELVWDTQYF.

This clone came up many times. The chain joins TRBV20-1 to TRBJ2-4, with D possibly being TRBD2 (6 bases). Germline V gene lookup returns CDR1 DFQATT and CDR2 SNEGSKA (reference sequence). The CDR3 is 16 residues long. V was clipped by 6 bases and J by 3 bases, with 21 bases between them. The CDR3 reads CSAEDWRGWGKNIQYF. The CDR3 bases are TGCAGTGCCGAAGATTGGAGGGGCTGGGGCAAAAACATTCAGTACTTC.